The 22 T cell receptor beta chains below all came from one sample that was sequenced in a study of shared clonotypes between healthy human individuals. Method: immunoSEQ multiplex PCR; TCRdb's copy keeps in-frame clones and lacks some. The sample carries roughly 2.5 million clones, 90% to 95% recorded once. The sample consisted of naive CD4+ T cells sorted from blood. Specified subset: CD45RA+ positively selected. The receptor set was obtained from a man in his late teens or twenties in good health.

This chain joins TRBV6-1 and TRBJ2-7; D not resolved. CDR3 size: 15 residues. V dropped 0 bases and J dropped 6 bases, with 15 bases sitting between them. CDR1 is MNHNS, CDR2 SASEGT, per germline. The CDR3: CASSEALVGSREQYF. The CDR3 coding sequence is TGTGCCAGCAGTGAAGCGCTAGTGGGTTCCCGCGAGCAGTACTTC.

The rearrangement uses TRBV19 and TRBJ2-3, with 9 positions matching TRBD2. J lost 0 bases, V lost 7 bases, and 14 bases had no gene match. The germline CDR1 and CDR2 sequences are LNHDA and SQIVND (reference sequence). The CDR3 sequence is 18 residues long. In DNA form, the CDR3 reads TGTGCCAGTAAAGCAGCGGGGGGCGCCATGAGGAGCACAGATACGCAGTATTTT. It encodes CASKAAGGAMRSTDTQYF.

The chain has TRBV15 and TRBJ2-7; possible D gene TRBD1, 6 bases. The V gene's germline CDR1 is LNHNV and CDR2 YYDKDF (reference sequence). Trimming pared 1 base from V and 0 bases from J, leaving 10 bases between. The CDR3 loop spans 15 amino acids. CDR3 amino acids: CATSRGGQLSYEQYF. The CDR3 DNA reads TGTGCCACCAGCAGAGGGGGGCAACTCTCCTACGAGCAGTACTTC.

The V and J genes are TRBV27 and TRBJ1-1, with D perhaps matching TRBD1 (6 bases). Germline V gene data show CDR1 as MNHEY and CDR2 as SMNVEV (reference sequence). V was shortened by 10 bases and J by 4 bases, with 16 bases between the two germline ends. CDR3 length: 13 residues. This CDR3 reads CATHSTGRTEAFF. Written as DNA, the CDR3 is TGTGCCACCCACTCGACAGGTCGCACTGAAGCTTTCTTT.

The V and J genes are TRBV25-1 and TRBJ2-6; D gene ambiguous. Between the trimmed V and J ends, which lost 3 bases and 0 bases, there was a span of 3 bases. The germline gives CDR1 MGHDK, CDR2 SYGVNS. The length of the CDR3 is 14 residues. CDR3 region: CASSDSSGANVLTF. The CDR3, as DNA: TGTGCCAGCAGTGACAGCTCTGGGGCCAACGTCCTGACTTTC.

The genes are TRBV6-5 and TRBJ2-5; D may correspond to TRBD1 or TRBD2 (7 bases each). The CDR3 contains 15 residues. V was pared by 10 bases and J by 1 base, with 19 bases between. Germline CDR1 reads MNHEY; CDR2 reads SVGAGI. The CDR3 DNA reads as TGTGCCACCGCGTCGTCAGGGGGGGCCCAAGAGACCCAGTACTTC. Translation gives CATASSGGAQETQYF.

V is TRBV7-9 and J is TRBJ1-1, with D hard to call. The germline V gene encodes CDR1 SEHNR and CDR2 FQNEAQ (reference sequence). The CDR3 length is 12 residues. V was cut by 10 bases and J by 3 bases, with 12 bases left in between. The CDR3 coding sequence is TGTGCCACCTCCCGGGTGGACACTGAAGCTTTCTTT. This encodes CATSRVDTEAFF.

The rearrangement links TRBV19 to TRBJ2-2, with D maybe TRBD1 (6 bases). Trimming shortened V by 6 bases and J by 1 base, and 9 bases separated the two germline ends. The CDR3 totals 14 residues. Looked up from germline, CDR1 is LNHDA and CDR2 is SQIVND (reference sequence). The CDR3 DNA sequence: TGTGCCAGTAGCGGGACAAAGAACACCGGGGAGCTGTTTTTT. Amino acids: CASSGTKNTGELFF.

V and J are TRBV9 and TRBJ2-1; D ambiguous. The germline CDR1 and CDR2 sequences are SGDLS and YYNGEE. The CDR3 has 16 residues. V shed 0 bases and J shed 0 bases, with 10 bases lying between them. The CDR3 bases are TGTGCCAGCAGCGTAGGGGTCGTGGGCTCCTACAATGAGCAGTTCTTC. Encoded protein: CASSVGVVGSYNEQFF.

This chain uses TRBV10-1 with TRBJ2-6; TRBD1 agrees at 8 bases. Germline assignment: CDR1 WNHNN and CDR2 SYGVQD (reference sequence). J lost 0 bases, V lost 6 bases, and 19 bases had no gene match. CDR3 length: 21 amino acids. The CDR3 protein is CASRSTGEFAWPLSGANVLTF. In DNA, the CDR3 is TGCGCCAGCAGATCGACAGGGGAATTTGCTTGGCCTCTCTCTGGGGCCAACGTCCTGACTTTC.

The chain joins TRBV18 to TRBJ2-1; the match to TRBD1 covers 7 bases. Germline loops: CDR1 KGHSH, CDR2 LQKENI. The CDR3 totals 15 residues. V shed 3 bases and J 1 base; nucleotides not matched to a gene: 3. The CDR3 region is CASSPGQLSYNEQFF. DNA of the CDR3: TGTGCCAGCTCACCGGGACAGCTTTCCTACAATGAGCAGTTCTTC.

The chain links TRBV2 to TRBJ2-5, with D perhaps matching TRBD2 (6 bases). Germline CDR1 is SNHLY and CDR2 is FYNNEI. The CDR3 covers 15 residues. Deletions cut 3 bases from V and 3 bases from J, with 14 bases between. The CDR3 DNA follows: TGTGCCAGCAGTGACCAGGGAGGAGGAGAAGAGACCCAGTACTTC. It encodes CASSDQGGGEETQYF.

The chain recombines TRBV4-1 with TRBJ1-1; TRBD1 matches at 8 bases. The V segment lost 3 bases and the J segment 8 bases; nucleotides outside the gene matches: 17. Germline CDR1 is MGHRA and CDR2 is YSYEKL. The CDR3 extends over 17 amino acids. CDR3 sequence (DNA): TGCGCCAGCAGCCAGGACAGGGACAGCTTTTCCTCAGCGGAAGCTTTCTTT. Its translation is CASSQDRDSFSSAEAFF.

The V gene is TRBV7-2, the J gene TRBJ2-6; TRBD1 matches at 9 bases. CDR1 and CDR2 (germline): SGHTA, FQGNSA. With V trimmed by 5 bases and J by 2 bases, 1 base remained unmatched. The CDR3 sequence is 15 residues long. CDR3 DNA sequence: TGTGCCAGCAGCCGACAGGGGGCTGGGGCCAACGTCCTGACTTTC. This gives the protein CASSRQGAGANVLTF.

The V call is TRBV15, the J call TRBJ2-4, with D possibly matching TRBD2 (5 bases). The CDR3 totals 15 residues. The V gene lost 1 base and the J gene lost 0 bases, with 7 bases spanning the gap. CDR1 and CDR2 (germline): LNHNV, YYDKDF (reference sequence). CDR3 coding DNA: TGTGCCACCAGCAGAGGTCGGGGAGCCAAAAACATTCAGTACTTC. It specifies CATSRGRGAKNIQYF.

The chain joins TRBV18 to TRBJ2-5; D possibly corresponds to TRBD2 (6 bases). Near its end, the DNA agrees better with TRBJ2-7, so the J call may be wrong. The CDR3 length is 14 residues. CDR1 KGHSH and CDR2 LQKENI come from the germline V gene. In DNA, the CDR3 is TGTGCCAGCTCACCAGGGAGGAGAACCTACGAGCAGTACTTC. It specifies CASSPGRRTYEQYF.

The V gene is TRBV9, the J gene TRBJ2-3; tentative D call: TRBD2 (5 bases). The CDR3 is 14 amino acids. The germline V and J ends were trimmed by 2 bases and 6 bases, with 13 bases remaining between them. Germline V gives CDR1 SGDLS, CDR2 YYNGEE. The CDR3: CASSVMGTGDTQYF. The CDR3 nucleotides are TGTGCCAGCAGCGTTATGGGCACGGGGGATACGCAGTATTTT.

The sample holds a few counts of this clone. The chain joins TRBV6-5 to TRBJ1-2; TRBD1 agrees at 7 bases. Germline V gives CDR1 MNHEY, CDR2 SVGAGI. Trimming took 5 bases from V and 4 from J; bases not matched to a gene: 10. CDR3 length: 15 amino acids. CDR3 DNA sequence: TGTGCCAGCAGTCCACTTATGACAGGGTCCTATGGCTACACCTTC. As protein: CASSPLMTGSYGYTF.

The J gene is TRBJ1-3, the V gene TRBV10-3, with D perhaps matching TRBD1 (5 bases). Germline V gives CDR1 ENHRY, CDR2 SYGVKD. V was clipped by 7 bases and J by 1 base, with 11 bases between them. The CDR3 spans 14 residues. The DNA for the CDR3 is TGTGCCATCAAATCGACAGCTTCTGGAAACACCATATATTTT. Translation gives CAIKSTASGNTIYF.

CDR3 sequence reads: CASSPQLPVDEQFF. DNA for the CDR3: TGTGCCAGCAGTCCGCAATTGCCCGTGGATGAGCAGTTCTTC. The genes are TRBV6-6 and TRBJ2-1, with D unresolved. Germline V gene sequence: CDR1 MNHNY, CDR2 SVGAGI (reference sequence). The length of the CDR3 is 14 residues. V was shortened by 5 bases and J by 8 bases, with 16 bases between the two germline ends.

The V and J genes are TRBV6-5 and TRBJ2-7; TRBD2 is a possible D gene (5 bases). V was shortened by 6 bases and J by 0 bases, with 15 bases between the two germline ends. Germline CDR1 and CDR2: MNHEY and SVGAGI. This CDR3 is built from 15 residues. DNA of the CDR3: TGTGCCAGCAGCCGGACTCTTCGCAACTCCTACGAGCAGTACTTC. Its protein product is CASSRTLRNSYEQYF.

The chain combines TRBV5-1 with TRBJ1-4, with 9 bases fitting TRBD1. Germline V lookup: CDR1 SGHRS, CDR2 YFSETQ. The CDR3 has 15 amino acids. J lost 7 bases, V lost 0 bases, and 4 bases had no gene match. The CDR3 loop reads CASSLGDRDREKLFF. The CDR3, as DNA: TGCGCCAGCAGCTTGGGGGACAGGGATCGTGAAAAACTGTTTTTT.